Shown below are 10 T cell receptor beta chains from a single sample sequenced in a study of blood T cell repertoires in COVID-19. The method was immunoSEQ multiplex PCR; TCRdb's version includes in-frame clones alone and lacks a portion of them. Of under 150,000 clones listed, roughly 85% were seen once; the top ten hold 3.4%. The sample consisted of peripheral blood. The receptors stem from a man in his forties with acute or convalescent COVID-19.

The chain has TRBV4-1 and TRBJ1-5; possible D gene TRBD1, 5 bases. Germline assignment: CDR1 MGHRA and CDR2 YSYEKL. Trimming stripped 3 bases from V and 0 bases from J, with 18 bases between. There are 18 residues in the CDR3. CDR3 nucleotides: TGCGCCAGCAGCCAGGAAACCGGACAACTAAATAGCAATCAGCCCCAGCATTTT. As protein: CASSQETGQLNSNQPQHF.

CDR3 sequence: CASSLVGLDYEQYF. As DNA, the CDR3 is TGTGCCAGCAGCTTAGTGGGACTAGACTACGAGCAGTACTTC. V gene TRBV7-2 combines with J gene TRBJ2-7; TRBD2 aligns across 8 bases. Germline V lookup: CDR1 SGHTA, CDR2 FQGNSA. The V and J ends lost 1 base and 3 bases, in that order; junction bases with no gene match: 2. The CDR3 has 14 amino acids.

The gene calls are TRBV7-9 and TRBJ2-3, with D tentatively TRBD1 (5 bases). The CDR3 has 15 residues. The V and J ends lost 5 bases and 0 bases respectively, with 12 bases between them. From germline, CDR1 is SEHNR and CDR2 FQNEAQ (reference sequence). CDR3 residues: CASSPPGWSTDTQYF. CDR3 nucleotides: TGTGCCAGCAGCCCCCCAGGGTGGAGCACAGATACGCAGTATTTT.

This clone was counted a single time. The chain joins TRBV4-3 to TRBJ1-3; D uncertain. The V and J ends lost 1 base and 0 bases respectively, with 13 bases between them. Germline loops: CDR1 LGHNA, CDR2 YSLEER. The CDR3 length is 17 residues. This chain's CDR3 is CASSQAPTLSSGNTIYF. CDR3 sequence (DNA): TGCGCCAGCAGCCAAGCTCCGACTTTGAGCTCTGGAAACACCATATATTTT.

The rearrangement uses TRBV30 and TRBJ1-4; D perhaps matches TRBD1 (6 bases). Germline V lookup: CDR1 GTSNPN, CDR2 SVGIG (reference sequence). The CDR3 is made up of 13 amino acids. The V and J ends lost 4 bases and 7 bases respectively, with 13 bases between them. CDR3 DNA sequence: TGTGCCTGGACCCCCAGGGGACCTGAAAAACTGTTTTTT. Translation gives CAWTPRGPEKLFF.

V gene TRBV9 combines with J gene TRBJ1-6; the D is unclear. The CDR3 runs to 16 residues. V was pared by 3 bases and J by 0 bases, with 10 bases between. The germline V gene has CDR1 SGDLS and CDR2 YYNGEE. CDR3 coding DNA: TGTGCCAGCAGCGCCGAACCCGGCTCCTATAATTCACCCCTCCACTTT. Protein sequence: CASSAEPGSYNSPLHF.

J is TRBJ1-1 and V is TRBV11-2, with unresolved D. The CDR3 totals 14 residues. Trimming left V 2 bases short and J 1 base short, with 8 bases between. Germline values: CDR1 SGHAT, CDR2 FQNNGV. The CDR3 here is CASSLYPENTEAFF. DNA of the CDR3: TGTGCCAGCAGCTTATATCCAGAGAACACTGAAGCTTTCTTT.

V usage is TRBV5-6 and J usage is TRBJ1-5, with TRBD1 matching over 9 bases. V gave up 4 bases and J gave up 4 bases; unmatched junction bases: 6. The germline V gene encodes CDR1 SGHDT and CDR2 YYEEEE. This CDR3 region has 15 residues. The CDR3 region is CASSQYGQGNQPQHF. The DNA of the CDR3 is TGTGCCAGCAGCCAATACGGACAGGGGAATCAGCCCCAGCATTTT. Combining the CDR3 with reference TRBV5-6 and TRBJ1-5 gives the whole variable domain DAGVTQSPTHLIKTRGQQVTLRCSPKSGHDTVSWYQQALGQGPQFIFQYYEEEERQRGNFPDRFSGHQFPNYSSELNVNALLLGDSALYLCASSQYGQGNQPQHFGDGTRLSIL.

The chain couples TRBV7-9 to TRBJ2-7, with TRBD1 matching 10 bases. Germline V gene sequence: CDR1 SEHNR, CDR2 FQNEAQ (reference sequence). CDR3 length: 15 residues. V dropped 5 bases and J dropped 1; count of bases not matched to a gene: 5. The chain's CDR3 is CASSTGQGLSYEQYF. In nucleotides, the CDR3 is TGTGCCAGCAGCACGGGACAGGGGTTATCCTACGAGCAGTACTTC.

V is TRBV7-3 and J is TRBJ2-7, with a weak D call TRBD2 (5 bases). Trimming removed 1 base from V and 3 bases from J, with 7 bases in between. The CDR3 has 13 amino acids. From germline, CDR1 is SGHTA and CDR2 FQGTGA. CDR3 sequence (DNA): TGTGCCAGCAGCTTAAGTCGGGGCTACGAGCAGTACTTC. Its translation is CASSLSRGYEQYF. Variable domain in full (rest from reference TRBV7-3 and TRBJ2-7): GAGVSQTPSNKVTEKGKYVELRCDPISGHTALYWYRQSLGQGPEFLIYFQGTGAADDSGLPNDRFFAVRPEGSVSTLKIQRTERGDSAVYLCASSLSRGYEQYFGPGTRLTVT.